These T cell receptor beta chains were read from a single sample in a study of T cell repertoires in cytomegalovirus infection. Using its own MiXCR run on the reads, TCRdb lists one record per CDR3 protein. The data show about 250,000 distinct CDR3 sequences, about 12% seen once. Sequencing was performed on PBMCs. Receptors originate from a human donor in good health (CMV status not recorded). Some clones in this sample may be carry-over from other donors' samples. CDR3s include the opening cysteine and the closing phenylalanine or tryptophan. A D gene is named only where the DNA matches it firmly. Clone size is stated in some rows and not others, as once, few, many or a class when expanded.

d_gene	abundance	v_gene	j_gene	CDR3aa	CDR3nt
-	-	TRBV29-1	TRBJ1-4	CSVRASPNEKLFF	TGCAGCGTTCGGGCCTCCCCGAATGAAAAACTGTTTTTT
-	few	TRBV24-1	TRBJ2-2	CATSDPSGQYTGELFF	TGTGCCACCAGTGATCCGTCGGGCCAGTACACCGGGGAGCTGTTTTTT
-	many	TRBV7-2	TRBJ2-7	CASSLGQGRGYEQYF	TGTGCCAGCAGCTTAGGGCAGGGAAGAGGCTACGAGCAGTACTTC
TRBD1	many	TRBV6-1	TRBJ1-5	CASRADRAQPQHF	TGTGCCAGCAGGGCTGACAGGGCGCAGCCCCAGCATTTT
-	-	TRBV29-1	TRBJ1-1	CSVSTTGFWDTEAFF	TGCAGCGTTTCGACTACCGGGTTCTGGGACACTGAAGCTTTCTTT
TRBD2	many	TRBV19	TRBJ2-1	CASSILREVAYNEQFF	TGTGCCAGTAGTATCCTCCGGGAGGTGGCCTACAATGAGCAGTTCTTC
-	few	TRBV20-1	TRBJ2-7	CSARDPGTGSYEQYF	TGCAGTGCTAGAGACCCGGGGACGGGAAGTTACGAGCAGTACTTC
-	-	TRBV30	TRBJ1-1	CAWSRPVAFF	TGTGCCTGGAGTAGGCCGGTGGCTTTCTTT
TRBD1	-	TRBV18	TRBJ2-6	CASSSRQGVGGANVLTF	TGTGCCAGCTCATCGAGACAGGGAGTCGGTGGGGCCAACGTCCTGACTTTC
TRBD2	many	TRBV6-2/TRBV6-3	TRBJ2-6	CASKQGLAVSGANVLTF	TGTGCCAGCAAACAAGGACTAGCGGTCTCTGGGGCCAACGTCCTGACTTTC
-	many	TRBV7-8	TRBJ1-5	CASSPSQGRSNQPQHF	TGTGCCAGCAGCCCAAGTCAGGGACGTAGCAATCAGCCCCAGCATTTT
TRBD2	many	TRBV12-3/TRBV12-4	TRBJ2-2	CASSLVSGGTGELFF	TGTGCCAGCAGTTTGGTTAGCGGGGGAACCGGGGAGCTGTTTTTT
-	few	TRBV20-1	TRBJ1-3	CSARDYEISGNTIYF	TGCAGTGCTAGAGATTACGAGATCTCTGGAAACACCATATATTTT
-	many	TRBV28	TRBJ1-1	CTQGMNTEAFF	TGCACACAGGGTATGAACACTGAAGCTTTCTTT
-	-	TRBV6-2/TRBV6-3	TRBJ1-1	CASSYFNLGQLGRDTEAFF	TGTGCCAGCAGTTACTTTAACCTCGGTCAACTCGGAAGGGACACTGAAGCTTTCTTT
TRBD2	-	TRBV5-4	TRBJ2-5	CASSLGGNLAGGQTQYF	TGTGCCAGCAGCTTGGGCGGGAATCTAGCGGGGGGCCAGACCCAGTACTTC
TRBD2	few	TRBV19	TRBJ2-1	CASSMGRGREGEQFF	TGTGCCAGTAGTATGGGTCGGGGGAGGGAGGGTGAGCAGTTCTTC
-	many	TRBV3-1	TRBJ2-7	CASSQDLGQSYEQYF	TGTGCCAGCAGCCAAGATCTTGGACAGTCCTACGAGCAGTACTTC
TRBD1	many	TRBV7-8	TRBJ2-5	CASSFLAGQGQETQYF	TGTGCCAGCAGCTTCCTTGCGGGACAGGGCCAAGAGACCCAGTACTTC
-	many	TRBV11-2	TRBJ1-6	CASSLAGASLHF	TGTGCCAGCAGCTTAGCGGGAGCCTCTCTCCACTTT
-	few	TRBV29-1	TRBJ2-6	CSVVRISGANVLTF	TGCAGCGTTGTCAGGATTTCTGGGGCCAACGTCCTGACTTTC
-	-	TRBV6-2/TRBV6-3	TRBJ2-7	CASSYRTESSYEQYF	TGTGCCAGCAGTTACAGGACGGAGAGCTCCTACGAGCAGTACTTC
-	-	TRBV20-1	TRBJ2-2	CSARVKETSGELFF	TGCAGTGCTAGAGTCAAAGAAACCTCCGGGGAGCTGTTTTTT
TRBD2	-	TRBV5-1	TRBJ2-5	CASSKGLAGVEETQYF	TGCGCCAGCAGTAAGGGACTAGCGGGGGTCGAGGAGACCCAGTACTTC
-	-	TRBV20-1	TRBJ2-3	CSAMGVREIGDTQYF	TGCAGTGCTATGGGGGTGCGGGAAATAGGAGATACGCAGTATTTT
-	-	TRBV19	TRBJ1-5	CASIHTGSNQPQHF	TGTGCCAGTATTCACACAGGTAGTAATCAGCCCCAGCATTTT
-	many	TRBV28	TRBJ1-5	CASTDPGLLRPQHF	TGTGCCAGCACCGACCCCGGGCTTCTTCGGCCCCAGCATTTT
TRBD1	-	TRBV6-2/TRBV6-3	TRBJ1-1	CASGKTGGKTEAFF	TGTGCCAGCGGGAAGACAGGGGGGAAAACTGAAGCTTTCTTT
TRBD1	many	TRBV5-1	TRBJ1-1	CASSSDRGTEAFF	TGCGCCAGCAGCTCGGACAGGGGCACTGAAGCTTTCTTT
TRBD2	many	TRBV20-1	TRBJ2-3	CSAKPSGGSTDTQYF	TGCAGTGCTAAGCCTAGCGGGGGAAGCACAGATACGCAGTATTTT
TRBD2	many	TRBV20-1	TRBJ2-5	CSGQTSGEETQYF	TGCAGCGGCCAGACTAGCGGGGAAGAGACCCAGTACTTC
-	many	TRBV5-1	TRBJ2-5	CASSFGASTGPQETQYF	TGCGCCAGCAGCTTTGGAGCCTCGACAGGACCCCAAGAGACCCAGTACTTC
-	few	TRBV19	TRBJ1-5	CASSILGTVGNQPQHF	TGTGCCAGTAGTATACTTGGGACGGTGGGGAATCAGCCCCAGCATTTT
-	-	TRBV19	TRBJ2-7	CATSSTPVYEQYF	TGTGCCACCTCGTCCACTCCCGTCTACGAGCAGTACTTC
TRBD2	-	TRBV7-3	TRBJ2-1	CASSPSGGPPNEQFF	TGTGCCAGCAGCCCCAGCGGGGGCCCGCCCAATGAGCAGTTCTTC
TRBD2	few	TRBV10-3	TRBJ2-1	CATTGTSGNNEQFF	TGTGCCACCACGGGGACTAGCGGAAACAATGAGCAGTTCTTC
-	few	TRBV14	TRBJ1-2	CASSPLDSNGYTF	TGTGCCAGCAGCCCCCTTGACAGTAATGGCTACACCTTC
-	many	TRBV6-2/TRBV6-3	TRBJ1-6	CASRDGNSPLHF	TGTGCCAGCCGGGACGGGAATTCACCCCTCCACTTT
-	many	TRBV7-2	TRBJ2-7	CASSLGWSYEQYF	TGTGCCAGCAGCTTAGGCTGGTCCTACGAGCAGTACTTC
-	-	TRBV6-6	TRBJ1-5	CASSGLTGRSNQPQHF	TGTGCCAGCAGTGGGCTTACAGGGAGGAGCAATCAGCCCCAGCATTTT
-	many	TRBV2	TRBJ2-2	CASNREDAGELFF	TGTGCCAGCAACCGGGAAGATGCCGGGGAGCTGTTTTTT